Presented here are 28 T cell receptor beta chains from one specimen sequenced in a study of T-cell memory formation after mild COVID-19. TCRdb ran MiXCR on the 5' RACE reads and lists one entry per CDR3 protein. Of 250,000 to 350,000 distinct CDR3 sequences listed, more than 15% are singletons. The specimen was PBMCs or a T cell subset sorted from them (not recorded which). Receptors originate from a man aged 18 to 35 who had mild COVID-19 (a few samples of this study predate the infection). Cell type and time point are not known.

This clonotype was counted only a few times. This sequence joins TRBV28 and TRBJ2-3; 7 nucleotides agree with TRBD2. This CDR3 has 14 residues. With V trimmed by 6 bases and J by 4 bases, 7 bases remained unmatched. Germline V lookup: CDR1 MDHEN, CDR2 SYDVKM. The CDR3 spells CASSYRGGPDTQYF. The CDR3 DNA reads as TGTGCCAGCAGCTACCGCGGGGGACCAGATACGCAGTATTTT.

This clonotype showed up just a few times. CDR3 in DNA: TGTGCCAGCAGCCCCAGGTCCTCACGGACTGAAGCTTTCTTT. It encodes CASSPRSSRTEAFF. J is TRBJ1-1 and V is TRBV14; D unresolved. Trimming shortened V by 4 bases and J by 5 bases, and 14 bases separated the two germline ends. CDR1 and CDR2 (germline): SGHDN, FVKESK. CDR3 length equals 14 residues.

The chain is built from TRBV4-3 and TRBJ2-7; unclear D gene. Trimming pared 1 base from V and 5 bases from J, leaving 9 bases between. The CDR3 consists of 13 residues. Germline CDR1 and CDR2: LGHNA and YSLEER. The CDR3 nucleotides are TGCGCCAGCAGCCAAGCCAGAGGAAACGAGCAGTACTTC. Its protein is CASSQARGNEQYF.

This clonotype has more than one count but fewer than ten. V and J are TRBV10-3 and TRBJ2-3, with D unclear. The CDR3 spans 14 residues. Germline V CDR1 and CDR2: ENHRY, SYGVKD. Trimming shortened V by 5 bases and J by 0 bases, and 9 bases separated the two germline ends. CDR3 DNA sequence: TGTGCCATCAGTTCAAGACCCAGCACAGATACGCAGTATTTT. Encoded protein: CAISSRPSTDTQYF.

This clonotype was picked up a small number of times. The V and J genes are TRBV30 and TRBJ2-5; no clear D gene. V shed 0 bases and J shed 3 bases, with 11 bases lying between them. This CDR3 region has 14 residues. Germline V gene data show CDR1 as GTSNPN and CDR2 as SVGIG (reference sequence). CDR3 residues: CAWSVLSREETQYF. As DNA, the CDR3 is TGTGCCTGGAGTGTACTTTCCCGGGAAGAGACCCAGTACTTC.

The chain recombines TRBV11-2 with TRBJ1-2; D is possibly TRBD1 (5 bases). The length of the CDR3 is 14 residues. Germline-derived CDR1 and CDR2 are SGHAT and FQNNGV. Trimming took 1 base from V and 6 from J, leaving 12 bases between them. CDR3 in DNA: TGTGCCAGCAGCTTAGCCAGGAGGGGACATGGCTACACCTTC. Protein: CASSLARRGHGYTF. The complete variable domain, with remaining parts taken from reference TRBV11-2 and TRBJ1-2, reads EAGVAQSPRYKIIEKRQSVAFWCNPISGHATLYWYQQILGQGPKLLIQFQNNGVVDDSQLPKDRFSAERLKGVDSTLKIQPAKLEDSAVYLCASSLARRGHGYTFGSGTRLTVV.

This chain links TRBV7-2 with TRBJ2-3, with 10 bases aligning to TRBD2. The CDR3 length is 17 residues. V gave up 4 bases and J gave up 5 bases; unmatched junction bases: 12. Germline CDR1 reads SGHTA; CDR2 reads FQGNSA. DNA for the CDR3: TGTGCCAGCAGCTCAGGGAGCGGGGGGGCTAAGATAGATACGCAGTATTTT. Translation: CASSSGSGGAKIDTQYF.

This clonotype was found a few times. V usage is TRBV5-1 and J usage is TRBJ2-5; TRBD1 aligns across 11 bases. Germline trimming cut 4 bases from V and 4 bases from J; bases unmatched to any gene: 9. The CDR3 extends over 16 amino acids. Germline V lookup: CDR1 SGHRS, CDR2 YFSETQ. The CDR3 sequence: CASSANPGTGGETQYF. The CDR3 DNA follows: TGCGCCAGCAGCGCCAATCCCGGGACAGGGGGAGAGACCCAGTACTTC. Drawing the rest from reference TRBV5-1 and TRBJ2-5, the complete variable domain is KAGVTQTPRYLIKTRGQQVTLSCSPISGHRSVSWYQQTPGQGLQFLFEYFSETQRNKGNFPGRFSGRQFSNSRSEMNVSTLELGDSALYLCASSANPGTGGETQYFGPGTRLLVL.

There are a few counts of this clonotype. The genes are TRBV7-2 and TRBJ2-5; D might be TRBD1 (5 bases). V was pared by 1 base and J by 5 bases, with 11 bases between. Per germline, CDR1 SGHTA and CDR2 FQGNSA. This CDR3 spans 14 amino acids. The DNA for the CDR3 is TGTGCCAGCAGCTTAGACAGGAATTGGGAGACCCAGTACTTC. Encoded protein: CASSLDRNWETQYF. The whole variable domain, filled in from reference TRBV7-2 and TRBJ2-5, reads GAGVSQSPSNKVTEKGKDVELRCDPISGHTALYWYRQSLGQGLEFLIYFQGNSAPDKSGLPSDRFSAERTGGSVSTLTIQRTQQEDSAVYLCASSLDRNWETQYFGPGTRLLVL.

Many counts were recorded for this clonotype. The rearrangement links TRBV4-1 to TRBJ1-1; perhaps TRBD1 as D (6 bases). Looked up from germline, CDR1 is MGHRA and CDR2 is YSYEKL. The CDR3 covers 15 residues. With 2 bases removed from V and 6 bases from J, the gap between germline ends came to 16 bases. The CDR3 DNA reads TGCGCCAGCAGCCAAATCGTACAGGGTGTACCTGAAGCTTTCTTT. Translating gives CASSQIVQGVPEAFF.

This clonotype occurred many times. The chain links TRBV20-1 to TRBJ2-3; D remains ambiguous. The CDR3 extends over 10 amino acids. Trimming removed 6 bases from V and 2 bases from J, with 3 bases in between. The germline CDR1 and CDR2 sequences are DFQATT and SNEGSKA (reference sequence). CDR3 nucleotide sequence: TGCAGTGCCATCACAGATACGCAGTATTTT. Translation: CSAITDTQYF.

The chain has TRBV4-3 and TRBJ2-3; 7 positions match TRBD2. The V segment lost 6 bases and the J segment 2 bases; nucleotides outside the gene matches: 5. CDR1 is LGHNA, CDR2 YSLEER, per germline. The length of the CDR3 is 14 residues. The CDR3 here is CASRRSGDTDTQYF. CDR3 in DNA: TGCGCCAGCAGGCGGAGCGGGGACACAGATACGCAGTATTTT.

This clonotype was observed a few times. The rearrangement links TRBV20-1 to TRBJ2-1; TRBD2 aligns across 9 bases. This CDR3 is built from 14 residues. CDR1 DFQATT and CDR2 SNEGSKA come from the germline V gene (reference sequence). V shed 6 bases and J 8 bases; nucleotides not matched to a gene: 11. The CDR3 DNA follows: TGCAGTGCAAAACGGGCGGGGGGGCCCGATGAGCAGTTCTTC. This encodes CSAKRAGGPDEQFF.

There are a few counts of this clonotype. J is TRBJ2-7 and V is TRBV5-5; 11 bases match TRBD2. The CDR3 runs 15 residues. Trimming cost V 4 bases and J 7 bases; bases outside gene matches: 10. CDR1 and CDR2 (germline): SGHKS, YYEKEE (reference sequence). CDR3 sequence (DNA): TGTGCCAGCAGCGTCGGGACTAGCGGAACTTTAGAGCAGTACTTC. Its translation: CASSVGTSGTLEQYF.

The sample holds a few counts of this clonotype. The chain has TRBV28 and TRBJ1-2, with D perhaps TRBD1 (5 bases). The CDR3 runs 10 residues. Germline V CDR1 and CDR2: MDHEN, SYDVKM. The V end lost 6 bases, the J end lost 6 bases, and 5 bases lay between the germline ends. The CDR3 here is CASSRDGYTF. The DNA of the CDR3 is TGTGCCAGCAGCAGGGATGGCTACACCTTC.

This clonotype was detected ten times or more. This chain joins TRBV12-3 or TRBV12-4 and TRBJ2-3; a weak D match, TRBD1 (6 bases). The CDR3 contains 15 residues. V dropped 4 bases and J dropped 3 bases, with 14 bases sitting between them. The CDR3 region has the DNA TGTGCCAGCAGTTACCGGGTTCAGGGGACAGATACGCAGTATTTT. Amino acid sequence: CASSYRVQGTDTQYF.

V is TRBV6-2 or TRBV6-3 and J is TRBJ2-1; D call uncertain. This CDR3 has 13 residues. Trimming removed 8 bases at V and 2 bases at J, with 10 bases between. CDR1 and CDR2 (germline): MNHEY, SVGEGT. CDR3 residues: CASQQNPYNEQFF. Here the CDR3 DNA reads TGTGCCAGCCAACAGAATCCCTACAATGAGCAGTTCTTC.

This clonotype appeared a single time. The V call is TRBV29-1, the J call TRBJ1-1; D remains ambiguous. There are 13 residues in the CDR3. Germline assignment: CDR1 SQVTM and CDR2 ANQGSEA. Trimming cost V 4 bases and J 2 bases, with 11 bases left between them. The CDR3 DNA reads as TGCAGCGTTGGAAAGGGATCTAACACTGAAGCTTTCTTT. This translates into CSVGKGSNTEAFF.

At least ten counts were recorded for this clonotype. The chain recombines TRBV11-2 with TRBJ2-7; D might be TRBD1 or TRBD2, each matching 5 bases. With 7 bases removed from V and 4 bases from J, the gap between germline ends came to 20 bases. The CDR3 is 15 amino acids. Germline lookup yields CDR1 SGHAT and CDR2 FQNNGV. The CDR3 DNA follows: TGTGCCAGCACCACCGGCTCGGGGCAGGAATACGAGCAGTACGTC. Translated, it gives CASTTGSGQEYEQYV.

The chain uses TRBV7-2 and TRBJ1-5; D is unresolved. The CDR3 consists of 12 residues. Germline values: CDR1 SGHTA, CDR2 FQGNSA. V lost 2 bases and J lost 6, with 5 bases in between. DNA of the CDR3: TGTGCCAGCAGCTTATATAGTCAGCCCCAGCATTTT. Its translation is CASSLYSQPQHF. The full variable domain, its missing parts supplied by reference TRBV7-2 and TRBJ1-5, is GAGVSQSPSNKVTEKGKDVELRCDPISGHTALYWYRQSLGQGLEFLIYFQGNSAPDKSGLPSDRFSAERTGGSVSTLTIQRTQQEDSAVYLCASSLYSQPQHFGDGTRLSIL.

V and J are TRBV3-1 and TRBJ2-5; either TRBD1 or TRBD2 may supply D (6 bases each). V was cut by 5 bases and J by 0 bases, with 19 bases left in between. Germline loops: CDR1 LGHDT, CDR2 YNNKEL (reference sequence). This CDR3 is 17 amino acids long. In DNA form, the CDR3 reads TGTGCCAGCAGCTTGTGGGTTGGGGGGCAGAACCAAGAGACCCAGTACTTC. It translates to CASSLWVGGQNQETQYF.

A few counts support this clonotype. The DNA of the CDR3 is TGTGCCAGTAGTATGAAAGGGACCCACTATGGCTACACCTTC. Translated, it gives CASSMKGTHYGYTF. This chain connects TRBV19 to TRBJ1-2; possibly TRBD1 for D (5 bases). V lost 3 bases, J lost 3 bases, and 11 bases lay in between. Germline values: CDR1 LNHDA, CDR2 SQIVND (reference sequence). The CDR3 contains 14 residues.

This clonotype was counted between two and nine times. The J gene is TRBJ2-1, the V gene TRBV12-3 or TRBV12-4; no firm D call. V lost 3 bases and J lost 5, with 8 bases in between. CDR3 size: 13 residues. CDR3 sequence: CASSFWIHNEQFF. CDR3 coding DNA: TGTGCCAGCAGTTTTTGGATCCACAATGAGCAGTTCTTC.

This rearrangement joins TRBV20-1 to TRBJ2-6; TRBD1 agrees at 7 bases. The CDR3 is 14 residues long. The V gene's germline CDR1 is DFQATT and CDR2 SNEGSKA (reference sequence). Trimming took 6 bases from V and 2 from J; bases not matched to a gene: 4. CDR3 in amino acids: CSAGDRTGANVLTF. The CDR3 region has the DNA TGCAGTGCAGGGGACAGAACTGGGGCCAACGTCCTGACTTTC.

The sample holds a few counts of this clonotype. The chain couples TRBV4-1 to TRBJ2-5; D is unresolved. CDR3 size: 14 residues. With 0 bases removed from V and 4 bases from J, the gap between germline ends came to 9 bases. CDR1 MGHRA and CDR2 YSYEKL come from the germline V gene. The CDR3 here is CASSQDEQRETQYF. CDR3 coding DNA: TGCGCCAGCAGCCAAGATGAACAGAGAGAGACCCAGTACTTC.

Only a few counts were recorded for this clonotype. This CDR3 is CASSASDTRRTEAFF. CDR3 DNA sequence: TGTGCCAGCAGCGCCTCCGACACGAGGAGGACTGAAGCTTTCTTT. J is TRBJ1-1 and V is TRBV7-6; no clear D. V lost 5 bases and J lost 5, with 18 bases in between. This CDR3 has 15 amino acids. Germline V gene lookup returns CDR1 SGHVS and CDR2 FNYEAQ.

This clonotype was detected only a few times. This chain links TRBV2 with TRBJ2-3; no firm D call. The germline V gene has CDR1 SNHLY and CDR2 FYNNEI. The CDR3 totals 12 residues. V lost 3 bases and J lost 7, with 8 bases in between. The DNA of the CDR3 is TGTGCCAGCAGTGATCGGTTTTATACGCAGTATTTT. Its protein is CASSDRFYTQYF.

The chain employs TRBV5-1 and TRBJ1-6; unclear D gene. Germline assignment: CDR1 SGHRS and CDR2 YFSETQ. The CDR3 has 13 amino acids. V was cut by 0 bases and J by 10 bases, with 8 bases left in between. CDR3 DNA: TGCGCCAGCAGCTTGGTCGGGATGTCACCCCTCCACTTT. Translating gives CASSLVGMSPLHF.